This T cell receptor (beta chain) was identified in a study of cytomegalovirus exposure and HLA in healthy donors. Per the germline V gene, CDR1 is MGHRA and CDR2 is YSYEKL. This CDR3 spans 19 amino acids. V was trimmed by 3 bases and J by 4 bases, leaving 28 bases between them. The PCR contained 60 Vbeta and 13 Jbeta primers. The protocol was immunoSEQ multiplex PCR, while the TCRdb copy is restricted to in-frame clones and leaves out a portion. The sample comprises some 80,000 clones, approximately 66% of which are singletons, and roughly 4.4% rests with the top ten. For this clone: Its antigen is still unknown.

Regarding the study as a whole: Investigators reported 150 to 200 TCR beta chains as tied to cytomegalovirus. Rare TCR sequences predominated, though certain public TCRs were found in many donors. Data from an earlier analysis indicated that most TCR beta V segments were productive either about 90% or about 30% of the time. It was likely that a cluster of highly shared sequence variants was a sequencing artifact.

The sequence was obtained from a male donor in good health and CMV-seropositive. The rearrangement links TRBV4-1 to TRBJ2-7; D is possibly TRBD1 (6 bases). Input material: PBMCs. The DNA of the CDR3 is TGCGCCAGCAGCCACAACCCACCGGGACATGCAGAGAGTGGATACGAGCAGTACTTC. Amino acids: CASSHNPPGHAESGYEQYF.